The rows below give T cell receptor beta chains drawn from one sample of a study of Ad26.COV2.S vaccination and SARS-CoV-2 variants. Clones were read by immunoSEQ multiplex PCR, and TCRdb kept only the in-frame ones, dropping some. The table has about 350,000 clones, approximately 81% seen once. Sequences were derived from peripheral blood, sampled in a trial of Ad26.COV2.S vaccine versus placebo. These receptors were taken from a person between 18 and 59 years old who received the Ad26.COV2.S COVID-19 vaccine or a placebo. CDR3s include the opening cysteine and the closing phenylalanine or tryptophan. A D gene is named only where the DNA matches it firmly. For some rows the clone size is stated as once, few or many, or as a class when expanded; others skip it.

d_gene: NA
v_gene: TRBV28
j_gene: TRBJ2-2
len: 14
abundance: NA
CDR3aa: CASSAGGFTGELFF
CDR3nt: TGTGCCAGCAGTGCAGGGGGGTTCACCGGGGAGCTGTTTTTT

d_gene: TRBD2
v_gene: TRBV2
j_gene: TRBJ2-5
len: 15
abundance: once
CDR3aa: CASSQTGTSVKTQYF
CDR3nt: TGTGCCAGCAGTCAAACCGGGACTAGCGTAAAGACCCAGTACTTC

d_gene: TRBD1
v_gene: TRBV3-1/TRBV3-2
j_gene: TRBJ2-2
len: 15
abundance: NA
CDR3aa: CASIHGDRDGGELFF
CDR3nt: TGTGCCAGCATCCACGGGGACAGGGATGGCGGGGAGCTGTTTTTT

d_gene: TRBD2
v_gene: TRBV24-1
j_gene: TRBJ2-2
len: 17
abundance: NA
CDR3aa: CATSDPLAGANTGELFF
CDR3nt: TGTGCCACCAGTGATCCACTAGCGGGAGCGAACACCGGGGAGCTGTTTTTT

d_gene: NA
v_gene: TRBV19
j_gene: TRBJ1-4
len: 14
abundance: NA
CDR3aa: CASSMRATNEKLFF
CDR3nt: TGTGCCAGTAGTATGCGAGCAACTAATGAAAAACTGTTTTTT

d_gene: TRBD1
v_gene: TRBV18
j_gene: TRBJ1-3
len: 16
abundance: NA
CDR3aa: CASSLGQGRSGNTIYF
CDR3nt: TGTGCCAGCTCACTAGGACAGGGGCGCTCTGGAAACACCATATATTTT

d_gene: NA
v_gene: TRBV9
j_gene: TRBJ2-1
len: 15
abundance: NA
CDR3aa: CASRTREAGYNEQFF
CDR3nt: TGTGCCAGCCGTACTAGGGAGGCTGGCTACAATGAGCAGTTCTTC

d_gene: TRBD1
v_gene: TRBV4-1
j_gene: TRBJ1-2
len: 15
abundance: NA
CDR3aa: CASSSPGTGAYGYTF
CDR3nt: TGCGCCAGCAGCAGTCCCGGGACAGGGGCCTATGGCTACACCTTC

d_gene: NA
v_gene: TRBV6-6
j_gene: TRBJ2-1
len: 16
abundance: NA
CDR3aa: CASTAVGRATYNEQFF
CDR3nt: TGTGCCAGCACCGCAGTAGGGCGGGCAACCTACAATGAGCAGTTCTTC

d_gene: NA
v_gene: TRBV7-6
j_gene: TRBJ1-4
len: 14
abundance: few
CDR3aa: CASSLRGANEKLFF
CDR3nt: TGTGCCAGCAGCTTGAGAGGTGCTAATGAAAAACTGTTTTTT

d_gene: NA
v_gene: TRBV6-1
j_gene: TRBJ1-5
len: 16
abundance: NA
CDR3aa: CASSVSPGRGDQPQHF
CDR3nt: TGTGCCAGCAGTGTATCCCCGGGACGGGGGGATCAGCCCCAGCATTTT

d_gene: NA
v_gene: TRBV6-1
j_gene: TRBJ2-1
len: 15
abundance: NA
CDR3aa: CASSAQSSSYNEQFF
CDR3nt: TGTGCCAGCAGTGCCCAGAGTAGCTCCTACAATGAGCAGTTCTTC

d_gene: TRBD1
v_gene: TRBV6-6
j_gene: TRBJ1-4
len: 14
abundance: NA
CDR3aa: CASSVRDRARKLFF
CDR3nt: TGTGCCAGCAGCGTCCGGGACAGGGCGAGAAAACTGTTTTTT

d_gene: TRBD2
v_gene: TRBV9
j_gene: TRBJ2-1
len: 15
abundance: NA
CDR3aa: CASSVTGGSFNEQFF
CDR3nt: TGTGCCAGCAGCGTGACGGGAGGGTCCTTCAATGAGCAGTTCTTC

d_gene: NA
v_gene: TRBV24-1
j_gene: TRBJ1-2
len: 15
abundance: NA
CDR3aa: CATSDFSTGRNGYTF
CDR3nt: TGTGCCACCAGTGATTTCTCTACAGGTCGGAATGGCTACACCTTC

d_gene: NA
v_gene: TRBV12-3/TRBV12-4
j_gene: TRBJ1-1
len: 13
abundance: few
CDR3aa: CASSPGAPRGAFF
CDR3nt: TGTGCCAGCAGTCCAGGGGCTCCCCGCGGGGCTTTCTTT

d_gene: NA
v_gene: TRBV12-3/TRBV12-4
j_gene: TRBJ1-2
len: 13
abundance: NA
CDR3aa: CASSFGQYYGYTF
CDR3nt: TGTGCCAGCAGTTTTGGGCAGTACTATGGCTACACCTTC

d_gene: TRBD2
v_gene: TRBV5-1
j_gene: TRBJ2-7
len: 15
abundance: NA
CDR3aa: CASSLVGGNPHEQYF
CDR3nt: TGCGCCAGCAGCTTGGTGGGGGGGAACCCCCACGAGCAGTACTTC

d_gene: TRBD1
v_gene: TRBV5-6
j_gene: TRBJ2-1
len: 17
abundance: NA
CDR3aa: CASSPDRGQILYNEQFF
CDR3nt: TGTGCCAGCAGCCCGGACAGGGGCCAAATTCTCTACAATGAGCAGTTCTTC

d_gene: NA
v_gene: TRBV7-8
j_gene: TRBJ2-2
len: 16
abundance: NA
CDR3aa: CASSLGESLAAGELFF
CDR3nt: TGTGCCAGCAGCTTAGGGGAGAGCCTGGCCGCCGGGGAGCTGTTTTTT

d_gene: TRBD1
v_gene: TRBV5-6
j_gene: TRBJ1-4
len: 15
abundance: NA
CDR3aa: CASSLLDRDDEKLFF
CDR3nt: TGTGCCAGCAGCTTGTTGGACAGGGACGATGAAAAACTGTTTTTT

d_gene: TRBD2
v_gene: TRBV30
j_gene: TRBJ2-7
len: 16
abundance: NA
CDR3aa: CAWRGRLAGASYEQYF
CDR3nt: TGTGCCTGGAGGGGCAGACTAGCGGGGGCGTCCTACGAGCAGTACTTC

d_gene: TRBD1
v_gene: TRBV7-9
j_gene: TRBJ2-5
len: 14
abundance: NA
CDR3aa: CASSLGQGLETQYF
CDR3nt: TGTGCCAGCAGCTTGGGACAGGGGTTAGAGACCCAGTACTTC

d_gene: NA
v_gene: TRBV15
j_gene: TRBJ2-7
len: 17
abundance: NA
CDR3aa: CATSRGAQSSGIYEQYF
CDR3nt: TGTGCCACCAGCAGAGGAGCCCAGTCGTCGGGGATCTACGAGCAGTACTTC

d_gene: TRBD2
v_gene: TRBV7-2
j_gene: TRBJ2-1
len: 14
abundance: NA
CDR3aa: CASSFGGAFNEQFF
CDR3nt: TGTGCCAGCAGCTTCGGGGGGGCGTTCAATGAGCAGTTCTTC

d_gene: NA
v_gene: TRBV2
j_gene: TRBJ1-5
len: 16
abundance: NA
CDR3aa: CASKLGTPSTNQPQHF
CDR3nt: TGTGCCAGCAAGCTAGGGACCCCTTCCACCAATCAGCCCCAGCATTTT

d_gene: NA
v_gene: TRBV19
j_gene: TRBJ1-2
len: 14
abundance: NA
CDR3aa: CASTGQKSNYGYTF
CDR3nt: TGTGCCAGTACAGGACAGAAGAGTAACTATGGCTACACCTTC

d_gene: TRBD1
v_gene: TRBV6-5
j_gene: TRBJ2-4
len: 15
abundance: NA
CDR3aa: CASRTTRTGGNIQYF
CDR3nt: TGTGCCAGCAGAACCACTCGGACAGGGGGAAACATTCAGTACTTC

d_gene: TRBD2
v_gene: TRBV6-6
j_gene: TRBJ2-5
len: 15
abundance: once
CDR3aa: CASIGRGGGQETQYF
CDR3nt: TGTGCCAGCATAGGACGGGGGGGCGGTCAAGAGACCCAGTACTTC

d_gene: TRBD2
v_gene: TRBV4-3
j_gene: TRBJ2-2
len: 19
abundance: NA
CDR3aa: CASSQDLLAGGRYTGELFF
CDR3nt: TGCGCCAGCAGCCAAGATTTATTAGCGGGAGGGCGTTACACCGGGGAGCTGTTTTTT

d_gene: NA
v_gene: TRBV6-1
j_gene: TRBJ1-6
len: 20
abundance: NA
CDR3aa: CASSEDPAGTSSSYNSPLHF
CDR3nt: TGTGCCAGCAGTGAGGACCCGGCCGGGACGTCTAGCTCCTATAATTCACCCCTCCACTTT

d_gene: TRBD1
v_gene: TRBV29-1
j_gene: TRBJ2-3
len: 14
abundance: NA
CDR3aa: CSVEPGQGADTQYF
CDR3nt: TGCAGCGTTGAGCCGGGACAGGGGGCAGATACGCAGTATTTT

d_gene: NA
v_gene: TRBV30
j_gene: TRBJ1-3
len: 13
abundance: NA
CDR3aa: CAWSAGSGNTIYF
CDR3nt: TGTGCCTGGAGTGCAGGCTCTGGAAACACCATATATTTT

d_gene: TRBD2
v_gene: TRBV9
j_gene: TRBJ2-2
len: 15
abundance: NA
CDR3aa: CASSVEGLASEELFF
CDR3nt: TGTGCCAGCAGCGTAGAGGGACTAGCGTCGGAGGAGCTGTTTTTT

d_gene: NA
v_gene: TRBV15
j_gene: TRBJ1-2
len: 14
abundance: NA
CDR3aa: CATSRDPGAYGYTF
CDR3nt: TGTGCCACCAGCAGAGATCCAGGGGCATATGGCTACACCTTC

d_gene: NA
v_gene: TRBV6-5
j_gene: TRBJ2-3
len: 14
abundance: NA
CDR3aa: CASSYWQGTDTQYF
CDR3nt: TGTGCCAGCAGTTACTGGCAGGGAACAGATACGCAGTATTTT

d_gene: NA
v_gene: TRBV19
j_gene: TRBJ1-5
len: 16
abundance: NA
CDR3aa: CATDSPGSSSNQPQHF
CDR3nt: TGTGCCACCGACTCGCCCGGGAGTTCTAGCAATCAGCCCCAGCATTTT

d_gene: NA
v_gene: TRBV30
j_gene: TRBJ2-3
len: 15
abundance: NA
CDR3aa: CAWGTLREGTDTQYF
CDR3nt: TGTGCCTGGGGCACCTTGAGGGAAGGCACAGATACGCAGTATTTT

d_gene: NA
v_gene: TRBV2
j_gene: TRBJ2-1
len: 12
abundance: few
CDR3aa: CASNDQDNEQFF
CDR3nt: TGTGCCAGCAACGACCAGGACAATGAGCAGTTCTTC